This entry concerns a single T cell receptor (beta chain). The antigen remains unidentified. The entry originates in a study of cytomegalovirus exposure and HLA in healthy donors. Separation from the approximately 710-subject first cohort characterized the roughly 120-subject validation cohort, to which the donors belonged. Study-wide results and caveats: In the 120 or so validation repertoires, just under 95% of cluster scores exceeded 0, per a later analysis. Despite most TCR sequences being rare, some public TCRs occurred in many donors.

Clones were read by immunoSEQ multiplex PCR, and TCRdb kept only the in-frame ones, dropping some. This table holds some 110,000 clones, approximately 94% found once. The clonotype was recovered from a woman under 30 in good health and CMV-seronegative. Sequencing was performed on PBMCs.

For the CDR3, the DNA is TGTGCCAGCAGCTTCACAGGGGGCAGGGACTATGGCTACACCTTC. Its protein is CASSFTGGRDYGYTF. J is TRBJ1-2 and V is TRBV7-9; the match to TRBD1 covers 9 bases. The J segment lost 3 bases and the V segment lost 3 bases, leaving 5 bases of the junction unmatched. CDR1 and CDR2 (germline): SEHNR, FQNEAQ (reference sequence). The CDR3 runs 15 residues.